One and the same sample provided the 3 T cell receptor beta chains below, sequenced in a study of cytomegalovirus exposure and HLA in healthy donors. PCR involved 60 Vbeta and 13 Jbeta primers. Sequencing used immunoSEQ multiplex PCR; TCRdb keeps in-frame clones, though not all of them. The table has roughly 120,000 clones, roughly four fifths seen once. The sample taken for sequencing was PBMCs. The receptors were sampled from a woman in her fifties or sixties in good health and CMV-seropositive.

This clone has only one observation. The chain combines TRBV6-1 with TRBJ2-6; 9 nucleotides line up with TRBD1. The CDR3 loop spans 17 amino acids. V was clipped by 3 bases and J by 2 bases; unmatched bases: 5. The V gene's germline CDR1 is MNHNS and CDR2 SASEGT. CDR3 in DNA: TGTGCCAGCAGTGACGCTACAGGGGGCCCTGGGGCCAACGTCCTGACTTTC. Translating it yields CASSDATGGPGANVLTF.

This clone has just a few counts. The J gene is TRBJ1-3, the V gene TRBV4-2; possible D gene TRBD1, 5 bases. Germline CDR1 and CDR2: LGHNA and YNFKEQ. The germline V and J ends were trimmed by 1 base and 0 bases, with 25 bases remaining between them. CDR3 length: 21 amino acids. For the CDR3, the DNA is TGTGCCAGCAGCCAAGGGGTTTCGCGGGACCCGACAGTTCACTCTGGAAACACCATATATTTT. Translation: CASSQGVSRDPTVHSGNTIYF.

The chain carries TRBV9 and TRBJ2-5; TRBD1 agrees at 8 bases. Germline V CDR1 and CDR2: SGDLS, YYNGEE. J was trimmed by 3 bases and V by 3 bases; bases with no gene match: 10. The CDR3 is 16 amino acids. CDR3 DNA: TGTGCCAGCAGCGGGGGGACAGGTGGATTAAAAGAGACCCAGTACTTC. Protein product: CASSGGTGGLKETQYF.